The 4 T cell receptor beta chains listed next were all sequenced from one sample in a study of shared clonotypes between healthy human individuals (TCRdb year 2020). The library came from the immunoSEQ multiplex PCR assay. The source is immuneACCESS, and TCRdb retained only in-frame sequences with V and J called. Part of the clones is not carried over; for the studies checked, unresolved V genes explain less than half of this, and the remainder is unexplained. This sample holds roughly 1 million clones; approximately 80% were observed only once. The ten largest clones represent approximately 0.5% of the sample. Source material: memory CD4+ T cells from PBMCs. What this sample's cell subset or site label stands for: CD45RA-negative fraction. The source is a man younger than 35 in good health. Some clones in this sample may be carry-over from other donors' samples.

This chain links TRBV18 with TRBJ2-3, with unresolved D. This CDR3 has 14 amino acids. The germline V gene has CDR1 KGHSH and CDR2 LQKENI. Trimming took off 2 bases at V and 1 base at J, with 7 bases between the two ends. The CDR3 loop is CASSPIHGTDTQYF. CDR3 DNA: TGTGCCAGCTCACCAATTCACGGCACAGATACGCAGTATTTT.

V gene TRBV2 combines with J gene TRBJ2-3; 8 bases align to TRBD2. J was trimmed by 6 bases and V by 7 bases; bases with no gene match: 33. From germline, CDR1 is SNHLY and CDR2 FYNNEI. The CDR3 length is 22 residues. The CDR3 DNA reads as TGTGCCAGCAAGACCGTGGGCAAAGCGGGAGTTCTCAAAGGGGGGGGAGAGGATACGCAGTATTTT. This encodes CASKTVGKAGVLKGGGEDTQYF. Together with reference TRBV2 and TRBJ2-3, the CDR3 gives the full variable domain: EPEVTQTPSHQVTQMGQEVILRCVPISNHLYFYWYRQILGQKVEFLVSFYNNEISEKSEIFDDQFSVERPDGSNFTLKIRSTKLEDSAMYFCASKTVGKAGVLKGGGEDTQYFGPGTRLTVL.

The table lists this clone with a few counts. The chain recombines TRBV7-6 with TRBJ2-1, with D unclear. Germline lookup yields CDR1 SGHVS and CDR2 FNYEAQ. V gave up 1 base and J gave up 0 bases, with 10 bases separating them. This CDR3 comprises 16 residues. CDR3 residues: CASSLGGGTSYNEQFF. The CDR3 nucleotides are TGTGCCAGCAGCTTAGGTGGCGGAACCTCCTACAATGAGCAGTTCTTC. Together with reference TRBV7-6 and TRBJ2-1, the CDR3 gives the full variable domain: GAGVSQSPRYKVTKRGQDVALRCDPISGHVSLYWYRQALGQGPEFLTYFNYEAQQDKSGLPNDRFSAERPEGSISTLTIQRTEQRDSAMYRCASSLGGGTSYNEQFFGPGTRLTVL.

A single count supports this clone. V gene TRBV28 combines with J gene TRBJ1-1; the D gene is possibly TRBD1 (5 bases). CDR1 is MDHEN and CDR2 is SYDVKM in the germline V gene. The CDR3 contains 15 residues. V gave up 7 bases and J gave up 3 bases, with 18 bases separating them. This CDR3 is CASIRVGAWDTEAFF. CDR3 DNA sequence: TGTGCCAGCATCAGGGTAGGGGCATGGGACACTGAAGCTTTCTTT.